The entry below describes one T cell receptor (beta chain). Repertoires were generated with immunoSEQ multiplex PCR, while TCRdb's copy carries only in-frame clones and drops some. The sample includes over 14,000 clones, roughly 76% of them seen just once. The sample originates from a study of tumor-infiltrating lymphocytes in localized non-small cell lung cancer. This CDR3 spans 14 amino acids. V was shortened by 0 bases and J by 4 bases, with 7 bases between the two germline ends. The germline V gene has CDR1 SGHNT and CDR2 YYREEE (reference sequence). The gene calls are TRBV5-4 and TRBJ2-2; D is undetermined. The TCR originated in a human donor with non-small cell lung cancer. Sequences were obtained from lung tumor tissue. The CDR3 nucleotides are TGTGCCAGCAGCTTGGATTTACTCACCGGGGAGCTGTTTTTT. This encodes CASSLDLLTGELFF.